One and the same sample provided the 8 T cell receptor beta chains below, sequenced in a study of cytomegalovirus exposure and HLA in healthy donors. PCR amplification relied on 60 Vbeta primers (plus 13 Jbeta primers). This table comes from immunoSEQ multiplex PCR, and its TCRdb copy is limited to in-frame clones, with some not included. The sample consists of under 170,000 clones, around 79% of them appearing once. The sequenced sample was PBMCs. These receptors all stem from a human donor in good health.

The CDR3 nucleotides are TGTGCCACCAGCAGAGTTCTGCAGGGTGTGGCTTTCTTT. Translation: CATSRVLQGVAFF. The rearrangement joins TRBV15 to TRBJ1-1; weak D call: TRBD1 (5 bases). Trimming shortened V by 1 base and J by 11 bases, and 14 bases separated the two germline ends. The V gene's germline CDR1 is LNHNV and CDR2 YYDKDF (reference sequence). The CDR3 is made up of 13 amino acids.

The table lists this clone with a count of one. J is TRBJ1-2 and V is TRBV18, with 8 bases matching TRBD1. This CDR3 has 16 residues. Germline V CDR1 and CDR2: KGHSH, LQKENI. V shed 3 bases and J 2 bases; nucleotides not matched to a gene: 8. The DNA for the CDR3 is TGTGCCAGCTCACCGGGACAGGCAGTACTAAACTATGGCTACACCTTC. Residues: CASSPGQAVLNYGYTF. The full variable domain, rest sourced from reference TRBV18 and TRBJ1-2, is NAGVMQNPRHLVRRRGQEARLRCSPMKGHSHVYWYRQLPEEGLKFMVYLQKENIIDESGMPKERFSAEFPKEGPSILRIQQVVRGDSAAYFCASSPGQAVLNYGYTFGSGTRLTVV.

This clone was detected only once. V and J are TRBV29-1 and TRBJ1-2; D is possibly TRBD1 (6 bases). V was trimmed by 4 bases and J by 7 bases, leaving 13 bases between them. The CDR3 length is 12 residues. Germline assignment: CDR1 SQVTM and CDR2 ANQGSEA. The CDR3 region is CSVVGGPPGYTF. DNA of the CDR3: TGCAGCGTTGTGGGGGGGCCCCCTGGCTACACCTTC.

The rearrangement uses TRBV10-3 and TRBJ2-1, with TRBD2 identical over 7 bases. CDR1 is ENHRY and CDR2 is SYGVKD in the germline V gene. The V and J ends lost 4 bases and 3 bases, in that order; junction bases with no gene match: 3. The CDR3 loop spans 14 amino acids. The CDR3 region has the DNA TGTGCCATCAGTGCCCAGCGGGACTACAATGAGCAGTTCTTC. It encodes CAISAQRDYNEQFF.

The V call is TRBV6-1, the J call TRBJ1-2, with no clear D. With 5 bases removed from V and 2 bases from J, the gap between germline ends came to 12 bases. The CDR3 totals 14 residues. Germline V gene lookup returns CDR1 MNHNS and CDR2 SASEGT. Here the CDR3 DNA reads TGTGCCAGCAGTACAGCCCCGGCAAACTATGGCTACACCTTC. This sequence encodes CASSTAPANYGYTF.

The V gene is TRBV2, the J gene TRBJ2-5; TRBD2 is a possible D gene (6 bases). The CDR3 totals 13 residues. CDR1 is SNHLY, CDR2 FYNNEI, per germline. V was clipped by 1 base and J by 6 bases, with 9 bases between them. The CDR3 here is CASSEVGRQTQYF. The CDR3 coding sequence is TGTGCCAGCAGTGAAGTAGGGAGGCAGACCCAGTACTTC. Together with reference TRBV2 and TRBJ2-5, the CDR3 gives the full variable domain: EPEVTQTPSHQVTQMGQEVILRCVPISNHLYFYWYRQILGQKVEFLVSFYNNEISEKSEIFDDQFSVERPDGSNFTLKIRSTKLEDSAMYFCASSEVGRQTQYFGPGTRLLVL.

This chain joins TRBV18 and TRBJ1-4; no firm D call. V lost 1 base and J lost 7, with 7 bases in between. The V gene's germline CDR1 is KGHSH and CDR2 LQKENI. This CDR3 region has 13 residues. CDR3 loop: CASSPLGGEKLFF. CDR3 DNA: TGTGCCAGCTCACCACTGGGAGGTGAAAAACTGTTTTTT.

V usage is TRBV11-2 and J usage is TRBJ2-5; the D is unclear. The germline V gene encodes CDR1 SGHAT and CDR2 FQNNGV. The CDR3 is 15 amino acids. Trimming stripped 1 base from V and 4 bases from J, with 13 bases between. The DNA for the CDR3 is TGTGCCAGCAGCTTAGGACAAGGAAGTGGAGAGACCCAGTACTTC. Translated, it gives CASSLGQGSGETQYF.